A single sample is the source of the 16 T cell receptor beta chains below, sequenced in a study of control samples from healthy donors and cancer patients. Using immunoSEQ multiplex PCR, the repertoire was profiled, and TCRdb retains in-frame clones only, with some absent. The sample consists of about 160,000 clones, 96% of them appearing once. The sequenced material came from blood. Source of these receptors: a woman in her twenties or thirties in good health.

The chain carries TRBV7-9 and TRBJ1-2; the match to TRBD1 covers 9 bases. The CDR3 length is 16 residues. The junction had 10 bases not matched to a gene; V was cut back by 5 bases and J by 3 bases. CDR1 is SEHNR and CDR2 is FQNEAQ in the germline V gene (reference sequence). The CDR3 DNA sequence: TGTGCCAGCAGCCCCCCCGGGACAGGGCTGGACTATGGCTACACCTTC. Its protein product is CASSPPGTGLDYGYTF.

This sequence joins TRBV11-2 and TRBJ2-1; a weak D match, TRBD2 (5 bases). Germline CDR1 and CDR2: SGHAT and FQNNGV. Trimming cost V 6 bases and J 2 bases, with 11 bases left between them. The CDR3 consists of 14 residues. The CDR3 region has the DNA TGTGCCAGCAGAATAAGCGGTACCTACAATGAGCAGTTCTTC. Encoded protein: CASRISGTYNEQFF.

The CDR3 DNA follows: TGTGCCAGCAGTCCGGACAGGGGGCAGGGTGGCTACACCTTC. Protein: CASSPDRGQGGYTF. The chain employs TRBV7-3 and TRBJ1-2; 11 nucleotides match TRBD1. CDR1 and CDR2 (germline): SGHTA, FQGTGA. Trimming removed 6 bases from V and 7 bases from J; junction bases left unmatched: 7. The CDR3 loop spans 14 amino acids.

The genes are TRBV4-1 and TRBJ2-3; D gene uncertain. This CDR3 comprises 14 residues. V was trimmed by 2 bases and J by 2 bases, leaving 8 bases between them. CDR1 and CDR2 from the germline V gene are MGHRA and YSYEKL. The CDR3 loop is CASSQIGPTDTQYF. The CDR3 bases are TGCGCCAGCAGCCAAATAGGTCCCACAGATACGCAGTATTTT.

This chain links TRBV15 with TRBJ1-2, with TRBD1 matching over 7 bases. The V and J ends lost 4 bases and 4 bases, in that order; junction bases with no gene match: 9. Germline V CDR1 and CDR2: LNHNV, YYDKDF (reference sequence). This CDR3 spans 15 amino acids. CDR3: CATSTYRGEIYGYTF. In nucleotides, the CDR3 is TGTGCCACCAGCACCTACAGGGGCGAAATCTATGGCTACACCTTC.

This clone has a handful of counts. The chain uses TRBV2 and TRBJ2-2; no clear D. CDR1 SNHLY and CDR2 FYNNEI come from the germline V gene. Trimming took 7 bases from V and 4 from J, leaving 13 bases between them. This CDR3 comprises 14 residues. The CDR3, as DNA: TGTGCCAGCACCCTGGCCGGTACCACCGGGGAGCTGTTTTTT. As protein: CASTLAGTTGELFF. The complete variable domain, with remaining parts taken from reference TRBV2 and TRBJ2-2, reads EPEVTQTPSHQVTQMGQEVILRCVPISNHLYFYWYRQILGQKVEFLVSFYNNEISEKSEIFDDQFSVERPDGSNFTLKIRSTKLEDSAMYFCASTLAGTTGELFFGEGSRLTVL.

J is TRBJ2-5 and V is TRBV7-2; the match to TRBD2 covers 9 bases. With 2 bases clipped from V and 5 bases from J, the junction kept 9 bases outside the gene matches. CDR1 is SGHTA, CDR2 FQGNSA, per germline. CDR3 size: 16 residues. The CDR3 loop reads CASSLPGGGAPETQYF. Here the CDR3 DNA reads TGTGCCAGCAGCTTACCCGGCGGGGGGGCCCCGGAGACCCAGTACTTC.

CDR3 in DNA: TGTGCCAGTAGTATCCAGGTGGAGGACTCACCCCTCCACTTT. Translation: CASSIQVEDSPLHF. The V gene is TRBV19, the J gene TRBJ1-6; D is unclear. Trimming took off 3 bases at V and 10 bases at J, with 13 bases between the two ends. The CDR3 has 14 amino acids. The germline V gene encodes CDR1 LNHDA and CDR2 SQIVND (reference sequence). Based on the CDR3 plus reference TRBV19 and TRBJ1-6, the full variable domain is DGGITQSPKYLFRKEGQNVTLSCEQNLNHDAMYWYRQDPGQGLRLIYYSQIVNDFQKGDIAEGYSVSREKKESFPLTVTSAQKNPTAFYLCASSIQVEDSPLHFGNGTRLTVT.

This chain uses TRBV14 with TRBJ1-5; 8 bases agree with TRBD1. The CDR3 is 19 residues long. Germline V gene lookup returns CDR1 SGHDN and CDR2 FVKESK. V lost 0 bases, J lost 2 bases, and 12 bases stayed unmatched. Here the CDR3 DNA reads TGTGCCAGCAGCCAAGAGGACAGGGTAGATTTAGGCGGCAATCAGCCCCAGCATTTT. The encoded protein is CASSQEDRVDLGGNQPQHF.

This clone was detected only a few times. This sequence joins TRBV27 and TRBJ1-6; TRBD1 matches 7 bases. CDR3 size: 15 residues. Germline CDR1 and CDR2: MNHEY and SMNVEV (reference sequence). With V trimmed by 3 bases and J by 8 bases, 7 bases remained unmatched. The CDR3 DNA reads TGTGCCAGCAGTTTCGACAGGGTTGGGTATTCACCCCTCCACTTT. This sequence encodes CASSFDRVGYSPLHF.

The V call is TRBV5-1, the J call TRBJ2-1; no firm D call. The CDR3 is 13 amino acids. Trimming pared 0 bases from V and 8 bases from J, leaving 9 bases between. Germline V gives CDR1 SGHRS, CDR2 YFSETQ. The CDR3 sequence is CASSLAPGYEQFF. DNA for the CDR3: TGCGCCAGCAGCTTGGCCCCGGGTTATGAGCAGTTCTTC.

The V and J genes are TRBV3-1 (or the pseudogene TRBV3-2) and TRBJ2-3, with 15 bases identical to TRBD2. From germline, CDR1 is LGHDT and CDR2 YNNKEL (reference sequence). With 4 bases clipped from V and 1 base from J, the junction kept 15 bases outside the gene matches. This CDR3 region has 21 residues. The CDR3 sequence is CASSPTGLAGGKLPRTDTQYF. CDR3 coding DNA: TGTGCCAGCAGCCCCACCGGACTAGCGGGAGGGAAGCTTCCACGCACAGATACGCAGTATTTT.

The CDR3 DNA is TGTGCCAGCGTGGACAGGGCTAATCAGCCCCAGCATTTT. The encoded protein is CASVDRANQPQHF. The rearrangement joins TRBV18 to TRBJ1-5, with 8 bases aligning to TRBD1. CDR1 and CDR2 from the germline V gene are KGHSH and LQKENI. The ends lost 8 bases at V and 4 bases at J; junction bases unmatched: 4. This CDR3 has 13 amino acids.

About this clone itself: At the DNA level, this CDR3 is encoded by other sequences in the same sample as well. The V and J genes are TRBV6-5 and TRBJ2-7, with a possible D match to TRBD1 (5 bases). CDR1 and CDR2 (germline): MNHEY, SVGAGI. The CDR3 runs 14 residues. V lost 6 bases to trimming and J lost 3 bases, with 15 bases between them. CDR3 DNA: TGTGCCAGCAGCCCCGGGCAGGGCCGCTACGAGCAGTACTTC. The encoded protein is CASSPGQGRYEQYF.

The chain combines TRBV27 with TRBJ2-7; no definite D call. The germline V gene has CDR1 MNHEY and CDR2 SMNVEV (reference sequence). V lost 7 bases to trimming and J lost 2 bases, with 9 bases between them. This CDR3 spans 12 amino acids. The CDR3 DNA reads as TGTGCCAGCACAAGAGGAGCCTACGAGCAGTACTTC. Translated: CASTRGAYEQYF.

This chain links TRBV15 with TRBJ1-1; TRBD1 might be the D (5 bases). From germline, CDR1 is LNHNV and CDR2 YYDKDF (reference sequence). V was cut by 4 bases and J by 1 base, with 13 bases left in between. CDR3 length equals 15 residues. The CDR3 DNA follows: TGTGCCACCAGCATAAAACGGGGCCCGAACACTGAAGCTTTCTTT. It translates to CATSIKRGPNTEAFF.